These T cell receptor beta chains were read from a single sample in a study of CXCR3-negative and CXCR3-positive naive CD8 T cells. TCRdb derives one entry per CDR3 protein from the 5' RACE reads, leaving out DNA. The ten most abundant clones cover roughly 2% of a sample with roughly 8,700 distinct CDR3 sequences. Input material: naive CXCR3- CD8+ T cells from blood. The receptors here all came from a human donor in good health. Some clones in this sample may be carry-over from other donors' samples. Each CDR3 is given with its conserved first and last residue. Each record gives: J gene, clone size, V gene, CDR3 protein. Clone size appears in some rows only: once, few, many, or a class for an expanded clone.

TRBJ1-1 | medium-sized | TRBV15 | CATRSDGWNTEAFF
TRBJ1-5 | - | TRBV18 | CASSPGQGGQPQHF
TRBJ2-1 | medium-sized | TRBV7-2 | CASSLALAGAVGDNEQFF
TRBJ2-5 | - | TRBV14 | CASSQDLETQYF
TRBJ2-7 | medium-sized | TRBV20-1 | CSARDLATVYEQYF
TRBJ2-5 | - | TRBV28 | CASSETRQGWTQETQYF
TRBJ2-1 | - | TRBV20-1 | CSARDIEQGKEFF
TRBJ2-7 | - | TRBV28 | CASSLTGEAYEQYF
TRBJ1-2 | - | TRBV29-1 | CSVPRSRAGYGYTF
TRBJ1-2 | medium-sized | TRBV29-1 | CSVEDHDRFYGYTF
TRBJ2-5 | medium-sized | TRBV20-1 | CSARGTDPGETQYF
TRBJ2-3 | - | TRBV5-8 | CASSRGWGSTDTQYF
TRBJ2-7 | - | TRBV20-1 | CSAAGQAYEQYF
TRBJ2-7 | - | TRBV4-1 | CASSQRQGAYEQYF
TRBJ1-4 | - | TRBV29-1 | CSVEEPLGQGGENEKLFF
TRBJ2-7 | medium-sized | TRBV29-1 | CSVSVDSSYEQYF
TRBJ2-3 | - | TRBV7-6 | CASSSLIDRANTQYF
TRBJ2-1 | - | TRBV10-3 | CAVYRSSYNEQFF
TRBJ2-1 | - | TRBV29-1 | CSVEGISNEQFF
TRBJ1-5 | - | TRBV6-6 | CASSFGQEYNQPQHF
TRBJ1-1 | - | TRBV28 | CASSALGWSTEAFF
TRBJ2-2 | - | TRBV4-1 | CASSQAGSGENTGELFF
TRBJ2-7 | medium-sized | TRBV29-1 | CSVEVLGLGYEQYF